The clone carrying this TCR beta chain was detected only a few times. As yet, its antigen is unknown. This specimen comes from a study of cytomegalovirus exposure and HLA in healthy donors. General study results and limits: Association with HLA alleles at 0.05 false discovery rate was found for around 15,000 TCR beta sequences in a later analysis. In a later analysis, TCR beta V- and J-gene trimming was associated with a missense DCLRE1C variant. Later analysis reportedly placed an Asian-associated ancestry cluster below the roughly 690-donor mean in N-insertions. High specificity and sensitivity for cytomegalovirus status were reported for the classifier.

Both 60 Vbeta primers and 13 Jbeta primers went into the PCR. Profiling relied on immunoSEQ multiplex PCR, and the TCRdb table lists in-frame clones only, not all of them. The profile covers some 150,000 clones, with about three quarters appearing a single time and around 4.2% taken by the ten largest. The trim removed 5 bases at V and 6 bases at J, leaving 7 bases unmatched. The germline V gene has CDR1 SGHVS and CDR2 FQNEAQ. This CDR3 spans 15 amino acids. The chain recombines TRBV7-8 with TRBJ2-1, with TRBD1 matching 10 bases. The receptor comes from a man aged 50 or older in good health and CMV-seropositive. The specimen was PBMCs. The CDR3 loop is CASSPRGTGVNEQFF. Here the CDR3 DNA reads TGTGCCAGCAGCCCTCGTGGGACAGGGGTCAATGAGCAGTTCTTC. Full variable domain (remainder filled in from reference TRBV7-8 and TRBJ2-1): GAGVSQSPRYKVAKRGQDVALRCDPISGHVSLFWYQQALGQGPEFLTYFQNEAQLDKSGLPSDRFFAERPEGSVSTLKIQRTQQEDSAVYLCASSPRGTGVNEQFFGPGTRLTVL.